What follows are 7 T cell receptor beta chains derived from one specimen sequenced in a study of T cells in Graves' hyperthyroidism and ophthalmopathy. What was amplified from RNA transcripts were TCR beta CDR3 regions. Carried out on the TCR CDR3, a first-round RT-PCR used the HTBI primer set. A single record per CDR3 protein comes from TCRdb applying MiXCR to the multiplex PCR reads. Among about half a million distinct CDR3 sequences listed, around a quarter were seen once. The sample taken for sequencing was blood. These receptors all stem from a woman in her 30s with Graves' ophthalmopathy.

This clonotype was recorded at least ten times. The chain combines TRBV6-1 with TRBJ2-2; D is tentatively TRBD1 or TRBD2 (5 bases each). The CDR3 length is 15 residues. The V gene's germline CDR1 is MNHNS and CDR2 SASEGT. The ends were cut back, 4 bases at V and 3 bases at J, with 12 bases in the middle. The CDR3 DNA is TGTGCCAGCAGTGTCCGGGACGGATACACCGGGGAGCTGTTTTTT. Translated: CASSVRDGYTGELFF.

This clonotype was picked up a small number of times. The chain combines TRBV30 with TRBJ2-7; D is unresolved. The CDR3 is 11 amino acids. V lost 2 bases and J lost 4, with 6 bases in between. CDR1 is GTSNPN, CDR2 SVGIG, per germline (reference sequence). The CDR3 sequence is CAWSPGYEQYF. The CDR3 bases are TGTGCCTGGAGTCCAGGATACGAGCAGTACTTC.

This clonotype was seen a few times. This rearrangement joins TRBV28 to TRBJ2-7; the match to TRBD1 covers 8 bases. V gave up 1 base and J gave up 3 bases; unmatched junction bases: 8. This CDR3 is 16 amino acids long. The germline V gene has CDR1 MDHEN and CDR2 SYDVKM. CDR3 nucleotide sequence: TGTGCCAGCAGTTTATTGCCCGGACAGGGAATCTACGAGCAGTACTTC. The encoded protein is CASSLLPGQGIYEQYF.

This rearrangement joins TRBV2 to TRBJ1-2; D not certain. In germline, CDR1 is SNHLY, CDR2 FYNNEI. The ends were cut back, 4 bases at V and 2 bases at J, with 11 bases in the middle. The CDR3 totals 14 residues. DNA for the CDR3: TGTGCCAGCAGTGTGGTAGTAACCAACTATGGCTACACCTTC. Translation: CASSVVVTNYGYTF. Complete variable domain (other parts from reference TRBV2 and TRBJ1-2): EPEVTQTPSHQVTQMGQEVILRCVPISNHLYFYWYRQILGQKVEFLVSFYNNEISEKSEIFDDQFSVERPDGSNFTLKIRSTKLEDSAMYFCASSVVVTNYGYTFGSGTRLTVV.

CDR3 sequence: CASSLEGAEGTEAFF. The DNA for the CDR3 is TGCGCCAGCAGCTTGGAGGGGGCTGAGGGCACTGAAGCTTTCTTT. The chain recombines TRBV5-1 with TRBJ1-1; 7 nucleotides agree with TRBD1. Germline V gives CDR1 SGHRS, CDR2 YFSETQ. CDR3 size: 15 residues. V trimming: 0 bases; J trimming: 4 bases; junction bases outside the gene matches: 6. The complete variable domain, with remaining parts taken from reference TRBV5-1 and TRBJ1-1, reads KAGVTQTPRYLIKTRGQQVTLSCSPISGHRSVSWYQQTPGQGLQFLFEYFSETQRNKGNFPGRFSGRQFSNSRSEMNVSTLELGDSALYLCASSLEGAEGTEAFFGQGTRLTVV.

This clonotype has at least ten counts. V and J are TRBV24-1 and TRBJ2-2; no reliable D call. CDR3 size: 12 residues. The V gene's germline CDR1 is KGHDR and CDR2 SFDVKD. The ends were cut back, 12 bases at V and 7 bases at J, with 14 bases in the middle. CDR3 protein: CASSQRYGELFF. The CDR3 DNA follows: TGTGCCTCCTCCCAGCGATACGGGGAGCTGTTTTTT.

The J gene is TRBJ2-5, the V gene TRBV30, with unresolved D. Looked up from germline, CDR1 is GTSNPN and CDR2 is SVGIG (reference sequence). The CDR3 loop spans 13 amino acids. Trimming removed 3 bases from V and 3 bases from J, with 11 bases in between. The CDR3 nucleotides read TGTGCCTGGAGCCTTGGAGATAAAGAGACCCAGTACTTC. Translated, it gives CAWSLGDKETQYF.